This T cell receptor beta chain was documented in a study of early T cells in non-severe SARS-CoV-2 infection. Germline CDR1 reads SGHTA; CDR2 reads FQGTGA. The CDR3 totals 17 residues. Trimming pared 5 bases from V and 3 bases from J, leaving 23 bases between. Unique molecular identifiers were attached to individual cDNA molecules. TCRdb reanalysed the 5' RACE reads using MiXCR and keeps one entry per CDR3 protein. The sample lists about 27,000 distinct CDR3 sequences, 2.9% occurring once. This clonotype was detected ten times or more. This chain connects TRBV7-3 to TRBJ2-7; D may be TRBD2 (6 bases). The receptor's source is an adult who was a healthcare worker with PCR-confirmed SARS-CoV-2 infection or an uninfected control (not recorded which). Sequenced: whole blood. The DNA of the CDR3 is TGTGCCAGCAGCCCCAACATAGCGGAGACGAGACTCTACGAGCAGTACGTC. Translation gives CASSPNIAETRLYEQYV.